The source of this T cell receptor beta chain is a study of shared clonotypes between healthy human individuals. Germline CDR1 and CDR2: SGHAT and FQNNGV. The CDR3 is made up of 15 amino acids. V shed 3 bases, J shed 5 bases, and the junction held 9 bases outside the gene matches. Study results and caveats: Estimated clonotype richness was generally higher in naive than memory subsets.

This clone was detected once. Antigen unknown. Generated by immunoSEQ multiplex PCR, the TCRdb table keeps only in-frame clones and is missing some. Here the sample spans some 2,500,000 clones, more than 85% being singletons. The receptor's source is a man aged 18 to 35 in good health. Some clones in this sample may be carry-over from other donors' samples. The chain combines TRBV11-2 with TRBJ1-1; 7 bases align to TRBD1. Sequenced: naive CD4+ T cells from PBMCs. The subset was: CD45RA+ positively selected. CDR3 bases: TGTGCCAGCAGCTTCTCCGCAGGGGGAAGGACTGAAGCTTTCTTT. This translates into CASSFSAGGRTEAFF.